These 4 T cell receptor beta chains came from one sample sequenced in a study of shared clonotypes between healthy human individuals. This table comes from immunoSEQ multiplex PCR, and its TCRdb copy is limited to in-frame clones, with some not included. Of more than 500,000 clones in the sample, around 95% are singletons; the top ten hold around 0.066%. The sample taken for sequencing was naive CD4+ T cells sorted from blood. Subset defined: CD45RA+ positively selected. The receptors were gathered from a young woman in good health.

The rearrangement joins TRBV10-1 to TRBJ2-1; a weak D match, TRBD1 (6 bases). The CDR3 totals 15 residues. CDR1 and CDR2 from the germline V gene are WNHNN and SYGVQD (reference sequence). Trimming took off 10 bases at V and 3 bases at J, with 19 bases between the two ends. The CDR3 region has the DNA TGCGCCACTACGGACAGAGCGAAAAACTACAATGAGCAGTTCTTC. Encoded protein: CATTDRAKNYNEQFF.

CDR3 in amino acids: CASSSGLAGGVDTQYF. The CDR3 DNA follows: TGTGCCAGCAGCTCGGGACTAGCGGGAGGCGTAGATACGCAGTATTTT. The rearrangement links TRBV7-7 to TRBJ2-3; 15 positions match TRBD2. Trimming at V came to 4 bases and at J to 5 bases, leaving 4 bases not matched to a gene. Germline values: CDR1 SSHAT, CDR2 FNYEAQ (reference sequence). This CDR3 has 16 amino acids.

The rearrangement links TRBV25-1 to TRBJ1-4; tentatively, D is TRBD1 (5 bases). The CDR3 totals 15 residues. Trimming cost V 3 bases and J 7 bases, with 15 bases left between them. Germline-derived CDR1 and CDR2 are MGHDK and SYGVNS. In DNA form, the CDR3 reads TGTGCCAGCAGTGATGATCGGGGCAGCGTTGAAAAACTGTTTTTT. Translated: CASSDDRGSVEKLFF.

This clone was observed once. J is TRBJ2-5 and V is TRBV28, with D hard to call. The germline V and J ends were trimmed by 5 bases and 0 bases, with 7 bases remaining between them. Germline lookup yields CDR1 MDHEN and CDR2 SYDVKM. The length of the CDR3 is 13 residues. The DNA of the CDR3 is TGTGCCAGCAGTCCCCCGTACCAAGAGACCCAGTACTTC. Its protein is CASSPPYQETQYF.